This TCR beta chain was found in a study of blood T cell repertoires in COVID-19. Overall study context: T cells, B-cell-depleted T cells, or PBMCs supplied cDNA or gDNA.

V was clipped by 4 bases and J by 1 base, with 11 bases between them. Germline-derived CDR1 and CDR2 are SGHDN and FVKESK. The length of the CDR3 is 15 residues. Participants were aged about 18 to 100 years, lived in 20 to 30 US areas, and enrolled virtually. Cohorts were assigned according to the clinical history that participants reported. Per the original methods: Cell counts per sample came from amplifying reference gene primers. Sequencing was performed with immunoSEQ multiplex PCR; in TCRdb, only in-frame clones are kept and a portion is missing. V, J and clone size derive from that table, while D and trimming were established from the DNA sequence. The sample lists roughly 190,000 clones; roughly nine tenths were seen once.

The receptor was isolated from a woman aged 40 to 50 in a cohort exposed to, infected with or recovered from COVID-19 (not recorded which). Sample: PBMCs or T cells enriched from blood (not recorded which). The chain is built from TRBV14 and TRBJ1-3; D call uncertain. CDR3 DNA: TGTGCCAGCAGCCCCAGTTGGTTATCTGGAAACACCATATATTTT. Its protein is CASSPSWLSGNTIYF.